The 32 T cell receptor beta chains below come from one sample, sequenced in a study of blood T cell repertoires in COVID-19. TCRdb's table, derived via immunoSEQ multiplex PCR, lists solely in-frame clones and lacks some. This sample yields some 120,000 clones, of which around 90% are seen a single time; approximately 5% belongs to the top ten. Specimen: peripheral blood. These receptors were taken from a man between 60 and 70 years old with COVID-19, enrolled during active disease.

The rearrangement joins TRBV11-3 to TRBJ2-3, with TRBD2 matching 7 bases. This CDR3 has 14 amino acids. CDR1 is SGHNT, CDR2 YENEEA, per germline. With V trimmed by 3 bases and J by 3 bases, 3 bases remained unmatched. For the CDR3, the DNA is TGTGCCAGCAGCTTGGAGGGAGGGACAGATACGCAGTATTTT. It yields the protein CASSLEGGTDTQYF.

This chain links TRBV7-3 with TRBJ2-1, with a possible D match to TRBD1 (6 bases). The CDR3 spans 15 residues. CDR1 and CDR2 from the germline V gene are SGHTA and FQGTGA. Between the trimmed V and J ends, which lost 11 bases and 1 base, there was a span of 18 bases. This chain's CDR3 is CAEMRGKWSYNEQFF. The DNA for the CDR3 is TGTGCCGAAATGAGGGGGAAATGGTCCTACAATGAGCAGTTCTTC.

The genes are TRBV18 and TRBJ1-5; a possible D gene is TRBD1 (5 bases). Between the trimmed V and J ends, which lost 3 bases and 2 bases, there was a span of 11 bases. Germline CDR1 reads KGHSH; CDR2 reads LQKENI. The CDR3 spans 15 residues. The CDR3 nucleotides read TGTGCCAGCTCACCCTCAGGGATCGGCAATCAGCCCCAGCATTTT. This sequence encodes CASSPSGIGNQPQHF.

V is TRBV19 and J is TRBJ1-1; D unresolved. With 5 bases removed from V and 0 bases from J, the gap between germline ends came to 13 bases. This CDR3 has 15 amino acids. Per germline, CDR1 LNHDA and CDR2 SQIVND (reference sequence). CDR3 sequence: CASSSLASLNTEAFF. CDR3 bases: TGTGCCAGTAGTTCCCTCGCGTCCTTGAACACTGAAGCTTTCTTT.

The table lists this clone with a count of one. The chain has TRBV4-1 and TRBJ2-1, with 10 bases fitting TRBD2. The CDR3 runs to 16 residues. V gave up 4 bases and J gave up 6 bases; unmatched junction bases: 9. Germline V lookup: CDR1 MGHRA, CDR2 YSYEKL. The CDR3 sequence: CASSPRTSGEGNEQFF. CDR3 DNA sequence: TGCGCCAGCAGCCCCCGGACTAGCGGAGAGGGCAATGAGCAGTTCTTC.

CDR3 sequence reads: CASSIAWGMNTEAFF. Written as DNA, the CDR3 is TGTGCCAGTAGTATAGCCTGGGGCATGAACACTGAAGCTTTCTTT. The chain recombines TRBV19 with TRBJ1-1, with a possible D match to TRBD1 (5 bases). Germline CDR1 LNHDA, CDR2 SQIVND (reference sequence). This CDR3 is built from 15 residues. V shed 1 base and J shed 0 bases, with 9 bases lying between them.

The chain combines TRBV6-2 or TRBV6-3 with TRBJ2-1, with 7 bases that match TRBD2. The CDR3 covers 14 residues. The V segment lost 5 bases and the J segment 2 bases; nucleotides outside the gene matches: 3. Germline V gives CDR1 MNHEY, CDR2 SVGEGT. CDR3 sequence: CASSRLAAYNEQFF. The CDR3 region has the DNA TGTGCCAGCAGTAGGCTAGCGGCCTACAATGAGCAGTTCTTC.

This sequence joins TRBV5-1 and TRBJ1-2, with TRBD1 matching 7 bases. The CDR3 spans 14 residues. With V trimmed by 0 bases and J by 4 bases, 3 bases remained unmatched. The germline CDR1 and CDR2 sequences are SGHRS and YFSETQ. The CDR3 DNA follows: TGCGCCAGCAGCTTGGGGGACAGTCTCTATGGCTACACCTTC. Translating gives CASSLGDSLYGYTF.

The J gene is TRBJ1-2, the V gene TRBV19, with 9 bases lining up with TRBD1. The CDR3 extends over 14 amino acids. Per the germline V gene, CDR1 is LNHDA and CDR2 is SQIVND (reference sequence). The ends lost 7 bases at V and 3 bases at J; junction bases unmatched: 6. DNA of the CDR3: TGTGCCAGTAACCAGGACAGGGGATACTATGGCTACACCTTC. Its translation: CASNQDRGYYGYTF.

DNA for the CDR3: TGTGCCAGCAGCGTAGAGGGGGCTCACTATGGCTACACCTTC. As protein: CASSVEGAHYGYTF. The rearrangement joins TRBV9 to TRBJ1-2, with 7 bases identical to TRBD1. The CDR3 contains 14 residues. Looked up from germline, CDR1 is SGDLS and CDR2 is YYNGEE. V shed 0 bases, J shed 3 bases, and the junction held 2 bases outside the gene matches.

The V call is TRBV6-5, the J call TRBJ2-1; 7 bases agree with TRBD1. The V gene's germline CDR1 is MNHEY and CDR2 SVGAGI. The CDR3 totals 13 residues. V lost 6 bases, J lost 4 bases, and 3 bases stayed unmatched. In DNA, the CDR3 is TGTGCCAGCAGCTGGGACAGATACAATGAGCAGTTCTTC. Protein product: CASSWDRYNEQFF.

This chain uses TRBV6-5 with TRBJ2-1; TRBD2 matches at 7 bases. CDR1 and CDR2 (germline): MNHEY, SVGAGI. Trimming removed 5 bases from V and 9 bases from J; junction bases left unmatched: 10. The CDR3 has 14 residues. The CDR3 here is CASSPLVPGGEQFF. CDR3 DNA sequence: TGTGCCAGCAGTCCCCTGGTCCCGGGAGGTGAGCAGTTCTTC.

The rearrangement uses TRBV3-1 (or the pseudogene TRBV3-2) and TRBJ2-1; D is ambiguous. Trimming removed 9 bases at V and 3 bases at J, with 6 bases between. CDR3 length: 11 residues. From germline, CDR1 is LGHDT and CDR2 YNNKEL (reference sequence). Here the CDR3 reads CASKLYNEQFF. The CDR3 DNA is TGTGCCAGTAAACTCTACAATGAGCAGTTCTTC.

The chain joins TRBV6-1 to TRBJ1-4; possible D gene TRBD1, 5 bases. The CDR3 consists of 15 residues. The germline V and J ends were trimmed by 0 bases and 3 bases, with 8 bases remaining between them. Germline CDR1 and CDR2: MNHNS and SASEGT. This CDR3 reads CASSEADSPNEKLFF. CDR3 in DNA: TGTGCCAGCAGTGAAGCTGACAGCCCTAATGAAAAACTGTTTTTT.

V is TRBV2 and J is TRBJ2-7, with D tentatively TRBD1 (6 bases). Germline lookup yields CDR1 SNHLY and CDR2 FYNNEI. The CDR3 length is 15 residues. V was shortened by 3 bases and J by 0 bases, with 12 bases between the two germline ends. The CDR3 DNA reads TGTGCCAGCAGTGATAGTCAGGGGTCCTCCTACGAGCAGTACTTC. This codes for CASSDSQGSSYEQYF.

This chain uses TRBV7-9 with TRBJ1-1; D is undetermined. V lost 5 bases to trimming and J lost 12 bases, with 16 bases between them. Germline lookup yields CDR1 SEHNR and CDR2 FQNEAQ (reference sequence). This CDR3 has 12 amino acids. The DNA for the CDR3 is TGTGCCAGCAGCATGTACGCCGGGTTGCCTTTCTTT. Its translation: CASSMYAGLPFF.

The chain combines TRBV5-6 with TRBJ2-2, with a possible D match to TRBD2 (5 bases). With 1 base removed from V and 1 base from J, the gap between germline ends came to 11 bases. The CDR3 sequence is 16 residues long. In germline, CDR1 is SGHDT, CDR2 YYEEEE. In DNA, the CDR3 is TGTGCCAGCAGCTTGTTCGGTAGCGAGAACACCGGGGAGCTGTTTTTT. Amino acids: CASSLFGSENTGELFF.

About this clone: Other nucleotide sequences in the sample specify the same CDR3. The chain recombines TRBV7-9 with TRBJ2-7; possible D gene TRBD1, 6 bases. This CDR3 has 13 residues. In germline, CDR1 is SEHNR, CDR2 FQNEAQ (reference sequence). Trimming left V 4 bases short and J 2 bases short, with 9 bases between. The CDR3 bases are TGTGCCAGCAGCTCCAGGGGCCCCTACGAGCAGTACTTC. Translation: CASSSRGPYEQYF.

The chain employs TRBV6-5 and TRBJ2-2; a possible D gene is TRBD2 (5 bases). The CDR3 is 15 residues long. Germline lookup yields CDR1 MNHEY and CDR2 SVGAGI. V was pared by 5 bases and J by 4 bases, with 14 bases between. CDR3 sequence reads: CASSRTHGVTGELFF. CDR3 DNA sequence: TGTGCCAGCAGTCGGACCCACGGGGTCACCGGGGAGCTGTTTTTT.

The chain joins TRBV24-1 to TRBJ2-5; D might be TRBD2 (5 bases). Between the trimmed V and J ends, which lost 2 bases and 4 bases, there was a span of 10 bases. This CDR3 region has 14 residues. CDR1 KGHDR and CDR2 SFDVKD come from the germline V gene. The CDR3 DNA reads TGTGCCACCAGTGATTGGACTTTTGGAGAGACCCAGTACTTC. The encoded protein is CATSDWTFGETQYF.

The chain is built from TRBV2 and TRBJ1-2, with 7 bases aligning to TRBD1. With 3 bases clipped from V and 6 bases from J, the junction kept 7 bases outside the gene matches. This CDR3 spans 14 amino acids. The V gene's germline CDR1 is SNHLY and CDR2 FYNNEI. The DNA of the CDR3 is TGTGCCAGCAGTGAGGACAGGATAGGCGATGGCTACACCTTC. The encoded protein is CASSEDRIGDGYTF.

The V call is TRBV5-1, the J call TRBJ2-7; perhaps TRBD1 as D (5 bases). The germline gives CDR1 SGHRS, CDR2 YFSETQ. This CDR3 spans 13 amino acids. V was trimmed by 5 bases and J by 4 bases, leaving 13 bases between them. This CDR3 reads CASRQTQDYEQYF. As DNA, the CDR3 is TGCGCCAGCAGGCAGACACAGGATTACGAGCAGTACTTC.

This chain links TRBV10-3 with TRBJ1-4; D is ambiguous. Trimming cost V 3 bases and J 0 bases, with 11 bases left between them. This CDR3 is built from 16 residues. Germline CDR1 and CDR2: ENHRY and SYGVKD. This chain's CDR3 is CAISENSRATNEKLFF. CDR3 DNA: TGTGCCATCAGTGAAAACAGCCGTGCAACTAATGAAAAACTGTTTTTT.

The chain links TRBV5-1 to TRBJ2-7; D possibly corresponds to TRBD2 (6 bases). The CDR3 covers 14 residues. V shed 0 bases and J shed 3 bases, with 10 bases lying between them. Germline loops: CDR1 SGHRS, CDR2 YFSETQ. CDR3 coding DNA: TGCGCCAGCAGCTTGGCCGGCGGGAACTACGAGCAGTACTTC. It yields the protein CASSLAGGNYEQYF. The full variable domain, with the rest looked up from reference TRBV5-1 and TRBJ2-7, is KAGVTQTPRYLIKTRGQQVTLSCSPISGHRSVSWYQQTPGQGLQFLFEYFSETQRNKGNFPGRFSGRQFSNSRSEMNVSTLELGDSALYLCASSLAGGNYEQYFGPGTRLTVT.

This clone is a singleton in its sample. The chain employs TRBV12-5 and TRBJ1-6; TRBD1 is a possible D gene (5 bases). Germline CDR1 LGHNT, CDR2 FRNRAP. The CDR3 runs to 17 residues. Trimming cost V 0 bases and J 0 bases, with 9 bases left between them. The CDR3 nucleotides read TGTGCTAGTGGTTTGGTACCAGGGCTCTCCTATAATTCACCCCTCCACTTT. It codes for CASGLVPGLSYNSPLHF.

A word on this clone: This specimen includes other DNA sequences encoding the same CDR3. The chain recombines TRBV5-1 with TRBJ2-7; 8 positions match TRBD1. CDR1 is SGHRS, CDR2 YFSETQ, per germline. The CDR3 covers 13 residues. Losses at the gene ends were 2 bases for V and 4 bases for J; bases not matched to a gene: 2. The DNA for the CDR3 is TGCGCCAGCAGCTTAACAGGGGGGTACGAGCAGTACTTC. Its protein is CASSLTGGYEQYF. Variable domain in full (rest from reference TRBV5-1 and TRBJ2-7): KAGVTQTPRYLIKTRGQQVTLSCSPISGHRSVSWYQQTPGQGLQFLFEYFSETQRNKGNFPGRFSGRQFSNSRSEMNVSTLELGDSALYLCASSLTGGYEQYFGPGTRLTVT.

This chain joins TRBV19 and TRBJ1-5; D is undetermined. CDR3 length: 12 amino acids. The germline gives CDR1 LNHDA, CDR2 SQIVND (reference sequence). Trimming pared 4 bases from V and 8 bases from J, leaving 9 bases between. This CDR3 is CASSKDYEPQHF. CDR3 bases: TGTGCCAGTAGTAAAGACTACGAGCCCCAGCATTTT.

This clone appeared once. The chain is built from TRBV24-1 and TRBJ1-1, with 7 bases fitting TRBD1. The CDR3 runs 14 residues. J was trimmed by 3 bases and V by 6 bases; bases with no gene match: 6. Germline V gene lookup returns CDR1 KGHDR and CDR2 SFDVKD. The CDR3 DNA reads as TGTGCCACCAGTCCCGGGACAGCTGACACTGAAGCTTTCTTT. Translation: CATSPGTADTEAFF.

The chain uses TRBV5-1 and TRBJ2-1, with D possibly matching TRBD2 (5 bases). This CDR3 has 16 residues. V lost 0 bases, J lost 3 bases, and 13 bases lay in between. Germline lookup yields CDR1 SGHRS and CDR2 YFSETQ. The CDR3 DNA follows: TGCGCCAGCAGCTTGGTCGGGGATCCCAGCTACAATGAGCAGTTCTTC. Encoded protein: CASSLVGDPSYNEQFF.

The chain carries TRBV9 and TRBJ1-5, with no clear D. The length of the CDR3 is 13 residues. V was pared by 7 bases and J by 2 bases, with 10 bases between. CDR1 is SGDLS, CDR2 YYNGEE, per germline. The CDR3 reads CASGGIGNQPQHF. The CDR3 DNA reads TGTGCCAGCGGAGGAATCGGCAATCAGCCCCAGCATTTT.

The gene calls are TRBV2 and TRBJ2-7; 8 nucleotides align to TRBD1. J gave up 3 bases and V 3 bases, and 7 bases lay outside the gene matches. CDR1 SNHLY and CDR2 FYNNEI come from the germline V gene. This CDR3 is built from 15 residues. The chain's CDR3 is CASSERETGVYEQYF. CDR3 DNA sequence: TGTGCCAGCAGTGAGCGAGAGACAGGGGTCTACGAGCAGTACTTC.

The chain carries TRBV10-2 and TRBJ1-5; TRBD1 is a possible D gene (6 bases). This CDR3 is 17 amino acids long. The germline V gene has CDR1 WSHSY and CDR2 SAAADI. The V end lost 7 bases, the J end lost 6 bases, and 25 bases lay between the germline ends. CDR3 in DNA: TGCGCCAGCACGCCCCTCCCGGGGGGGGCCGGCGGTCAGCCCCAGCATTTT. Translating gives CASTPLPGGAGGQPQHF.